This T cell receptor beta chain was observed in a study of CD8+ T cells in alopecia areata. The wider study: Patients in the study were on tofacitinib for 6 to 18 months, then off it for 6 months. General study findings and limits: Many expanded lesional clones remained in scalp and blood on tofacitinib. There was only one nonresponder, so it was unclear how baseline CD8+ expansion relates to response.

Documented treatment: oral pan-JAK inhibitor, 5-10 mg twice daily. Sampling of alopecia areata patients yielded lesional scalp punch biopsies as well as peripheral blood. This CDR3 has 15 amino acids. The V end lost 1 base, the J end lost 5 bases, and 14 bases lay between the germline ends. The germline V gene has CDR1 MNHEY and CDR2 SVGAGI. Extracted RNA was reverse transcribed into cDNA, the sequencing template. Profiling relied on immunoSEQ multiplex PCR, and the TCRdb table lists in-frame clones only, not all of them. The sample carries around 100,000 clones, roughly three fifths recorded once. With regard to this clone: Its antigen is not known.

This chain links TRBV6-5 with TRBJ2-5; D is uncertain. The TCR comes from a human donor with alopecia areata. Sequencing used CD8+ T cells sorted from blood, obtained at week 24, from a patient treated with tofacitinib. CDR3 DNA: TGTGCCAGCAGTTACTACGAGACTGCCGGGGAGACCCAGTACTTC. It translates to CASSYYETAGETQYF.